A single sample is the source of the 14 T cell receptor beta chains below, sequenced in a study of blood T cell repertoires in COVID-19. TCRdb's copy holds only in-frame clones and misses some; the assay was immunoSEQ multiplex PCR. The sample consists of 200,000 or so clones, 88% of them appearing once. What was sequenced was PBMCs or T cells enriched from blood (not recorded which). The receptor set was obtained from a woman between 25 and 40 years old who had been exposed to COVID-19.

The table lists this clone with a few counts. The chain carries TRBV5-1 and TRBJ1-5; D is uncertain. Trimming stripped 1 base from V and 3 bases from J, with 14 bases between. From germline, CDR1 is SGHRS and CDR2 YFSETQ. The CDR3 runs to 16 residues. The DNA of the CDR3 is TGCGCCAGCAGCTTGAAAGACCCGGGATACAATCAGCCCCAGCATTTT. It specifies CASSLKDPGYNQPQHF.

The chain's CDR3 is CASSEGGVYGYTF. In DNA form, the CDR3 reads TGTGCCAGCAGTGAAGGGGGGGTCTATGGCTACACCTTC. This rearrangement joins TRBV6-1 to TRBJ1-2; D might be TRBD1 (5 bases). This CDR3 has 13 amino acids. Germline CDR1 and CDR2: MNHNS and SASEGT. Trimming stripped 1 base from V and 4 bases from J, with 7 bases between.

V and J are TRBV29-1 and TRBJ1-2, with D perhaps matching TRBD1 (5 bases). Germline V lookup: CDR1 SQVTM, CDR2 ANQGSEA. With 7 bases removed from V and 2 bases from J, the gap between germline ends came to 20 bases. The CDR3 has 15 amino acids. For the CDR3, the DNA is TGCAGCGCTGCCCAAGGGACCGCGGGGAACTATGGCTACACCTTC. Translated, it gives CSAAQGTAGNYGYTF.

The chain employs TRBV10-3 and TRBJ2-1, with a possible D match to TRBD1 (6 bases). CDR1 is ENHRY and CDR2 is SYGVKD in the germline V gene. The CDR3 is made up of 16 amino acids. V lost 2 bases, J lost 5 bases, and 16 bases lay in between. The CDR3 bases are TGTGCCATCAGTGAGGGGGGCCGAAACACTCACAATGAGCAGTTCTTC. Its translation: CAISEGGRNTHNEQFF.

The chain links TRBV11-2 to TRBJ2-5; TRBD1 matches at 7 bases. V lost 5 bases, J lost 9 bases, and 12 bases stayed unmatched. Germline assignment: CDR1 SGHAT and CDR2 FQNNGV. This CDR3 is 14 amino acids long. The CDR3 DNA sequence: TGTGCCAGCAGCCCGGACAGGCTCGCTGGGGCCCAGTACTTC. This gives the protein CASSPDRLAGAQYF.

The chain is built from TRBV11-2 and TRBJ1-6, with D perhaps matching TRBD1 (6 bases). Germline CDR1 is SGHAT and CDR2 is FQNNGV. V lost 5 bases, J lost 4 bases, and 15 bases lay in between. The CDR3 loop spans 16 amino acids. The CDR3 is CASSLTGILYNSPLHF. The CDR3 nucleotides read TGTGCCAGCAGCCTTACAGGGATCCTATATAATTCACCCCTCCACTTT. Filled out from reference TRBV11-2 and TRBJ1-6, the complete variable domain reads EAGVAQSPRYKIIEKRQSVAFWCNPISGHATLYWYQQILGQGPKLLIQFQNNGVVDDSQLPKDRFSAERLKGVDSTLKIQPAKLEDSAVYLCASSLTGILYNSPLHFGNGTRLTVT.

This rearrangement joins TRBV30 to TRBJ1-6; a weak D match, TRBD1 (5 bases). The CDR3 consists of 15 residues. V lost 1 base, J lost 5 bases, and 12 bases lay in between. Looked up from germline, CDR1 is GTSNPN and CDR2 is SVGIG (reference sequence). The CDR3 bases are TGTGCCTGGAGTGGGCAGGGAGGGCATAATTCACCCCTCCACTTT. This encodes CAWSGQGGHNSPLHF.

V usage is TRBV5-1 and J usage is TRBJ1-6, with TRBD1 matching 9 bases. The CDR3 extends over 14 amino acids. Trimming cost V 2 bases and J 7 bases; bases outside gene matches: 1. The germline V gene has CDR1 SGHRS and CDR2 YFSETQ. DNA of the CDR3: TGCGCCAGCAGCTTTGGACAGGGGAATTCACCCCTCCACTTT. Amino acid sequence: CASSFGQGNSPLHF.

The chain is built from TRBV9 and TRBJ1-6; no definite D call. The CDR3 extends over 15 amino acids. Germline CDR1 reads SGDLS; CDR2 reads YYNGEE. Trimming cost V 3 bases and J 0 bases, with 7 bases left between them. CDR3 sequence reads: CASSDSSSYNSPLHF. In DNA form, the CDR3 reads TGTGCCAGCAGCGATTCGAGCTCCTATAATTCACCCCTCCACTTT.

This chain links TRBV7-9 with TRBJ1-2; TRBD1 agrees at 7 bases. V shed 2 bases, J shed 4 bases, and the junction held 4 bases outside the gene matches. CDR3 length: 14 residues. CDR1 is SEHNR, CDR2 FQNEAQ, per germline (reference sequence). CDR3 coding DNA: TGTGCCAGCAGCTTATATGACAGGGCCTATGGCTACACCTTC. This translates into CASSLYDRAYGYTF.

The genes are TRBV5-1 and TRBJ2-7, with TRBD2 matching 10 bases. Germline V lookup: CDR1 SGHRS, CDR2 YFSETQ. This CDR3 region has 14 residues. The trim removed 3 bases at V and 7 bases at J, leaving 7 bases unmatched. The CDR3 here is CASSSSSSGSEQYF. Written as DNA, the CDR3 is TGCGCCAGCAGCTCCTCGTCTAGCGGGAGTGAGCAGTACTTC.

This clone was recorded only once. The chain has TRBV9 and TRBJ2-1, with D possibly matching TRBD2 (5 bases). The germline V and J ends were trimmed by 1 base and 6 bases, with 17 bases remaining between them. Germline-derived CDR1 and CDR2 are SGDLS and YYNGEE. The CDR3 length is 16 residues. CDR3 region: CASSVSGRVSGNEQFF. Written as DNA, the CDR3 is TGTGCCAGCAGCGTAAGTGGGAGAGTAAGTGGCAATGAGCAGTTCTTC.

This chain uses TRBV11-2 with TRBJ2-7, with a possible D match to TRBD2 (6 bases). Trimming left V 4 bases short and J 3 bases short, with 22 bases between. The germline gives CDR1 SGHAT, CDR2 FQNNGV. This CDR3 is built from 17 residues. CDR3 bases: TGTGCCAGCAGCTCCGGCGCATGGGGCGGGATGAGCTACGAGCAGTACTTC. It codes for CASSSGAWGGMSYEQYF.

V usage is TRBV5-1 and J usage is TRBJ1-4; tentative D call: TRBD1 (5 bases). Per the germline V gene, CDR1 is SGHRS and CDR2 is YFSETQ. V was trimmed by 5 bases and J by 10 bases, leaving 21 bases between them. The CDR3 has 15 residues. Here the CDR3 reads CASSPGGDSGGKLFF. The CDR3 bases are TGCGCCAGCAGTCCAGGAGGGGACTCTGGGGGAAAACTGTTTTTT.